This T cell receptor beta chain was sequenced in a study of blood T cell repertoires in COVID-19. On the study more broadly: Sample material is recorded as cDNA or gDNA derived from T cells, B-cell-depleted T cells, or PBMCs.

Cohort assignment relied on participant-reported clinical history. CDR3 size: 12 residues. Germline V gene lookup returns CDR1 KGHSH and CDR2 LQKENI. V was cut by 3 bases and J by 0 bases, with 3 bases left in between. The assay was immunoSEQ multiplex PCR, and TCRdb's table has in-frame clones only and misses some. The data hold about 130,000 clones, with about 86% observed a single time. V gene TRBV18 combines with J gene TRBJ2-7; D gene ambiguous. The sequence was obtained from a woman aged 45 to 65 who had recovered from COVID-19. The sequencing sample was made of PBMCs or T cells enriched from blood (not recorded which). CDR3 nucleotides: TGTGCCAGCTCACCTCTCTCCTACGAGCAGTACTTC. As protein: CASSPLSYEQYF.